This T cell receptor beta chain was obtained from a study of STAT5B mutations in CD4+ large granular lymphocyte leukemia. In the study overall: The CDR3 'QG' motif was associated with a particular HLA allele among healthy donors. Study-level points and caveats: Without HLA matching, higher CD4+ than CD8+ T-LGLL clonality could reflect small sample size.

Comment on this clone: What it binds is not known.

Original handling: Productive clonotypes were detectable down to 2.59 x 10-5 frequency. Assay: immunoSEQ multiplex PCR; the TCRdb copy retains only in-frame clones and omits some. For V, J and clone size, that table is used; D and trimming come from the DNA. The table lists 25,000 to 35,000 clones, 70% to 75% of them singletons. The CDR3 runs to 15 residues. Trimming took 5 bases from V and 0 from J; bases not matched to a gene: 2. The germline gives CDR1 SNHLY, CDR2 FYNNEI. The sequenced material came from CD4+ T cells from blood buffy coats. The origin of this receptor is a human donor in good health. This sequence joins TRBV2 and TRBJ1-3, with 9 bases fitting TRBD1. The CDR3 DNA is TGTGCCAGCAGTCTGACAGGGGGCTCTGGAAACACCATATATTTT. Protein: CASSLTGGSGNTIYF.